The clone carrying this T cell receptor (beta chain) turned up a few times. Antigen unknown. One junction end disagrees with the germline gene, perhaps due to a read error. Primers used in a second PCR of about 6 to 11 cycles were a sample-barcoded 5' primer and a J-beta primer mix. TCRdb used MiXCR to reprocess the 5' RACE reads, holding one entry per CDR3 protein. This table holds around 820,000 distinct CDR3 sequences, approximately 25% found once. The entry originates in a study of blood T cells in healthy people across ages. Study results and limitations: Per million T cells, TCR beta diversity dropped about linearly as age rose.

The CDR3 loop spans 13 amino acids. CDR1 is SQVTM, CDR2 ANQGSEA, per germline. These data also formed part of another study, on T cells of mothers and their children.

The material sequenced was blood. V usage is TRBV29-1 and J usage is TRBJ2-3, with TRBD1 matching 9 bases. This clonotype was obtained from a boy between 10 and 17 years old in good health. In nucleotides, the CDR3 is TGCGGCGTGGGACAGGGAGCGGGAGATACGCAGTATTTT. It encodes CGVGQGAGDTQYF.